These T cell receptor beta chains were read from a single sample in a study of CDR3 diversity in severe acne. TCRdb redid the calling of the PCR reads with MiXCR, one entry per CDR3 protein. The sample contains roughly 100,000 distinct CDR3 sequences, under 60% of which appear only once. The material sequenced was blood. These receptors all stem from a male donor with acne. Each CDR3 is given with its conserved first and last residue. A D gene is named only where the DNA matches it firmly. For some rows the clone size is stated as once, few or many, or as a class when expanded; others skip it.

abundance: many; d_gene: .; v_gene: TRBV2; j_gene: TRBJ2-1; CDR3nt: TGTGCCAGCAGACAGGACCCCGGCAATGGGCAGTTCTTC; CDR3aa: CASRQDPGNGQFF
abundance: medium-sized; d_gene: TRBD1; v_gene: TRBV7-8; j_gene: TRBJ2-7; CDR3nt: TGTGCCAGCAGCCCAAGCGAAGGACAGGGATACGAGCAGTACTTC; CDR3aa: CASSPSEGQGYEQYF
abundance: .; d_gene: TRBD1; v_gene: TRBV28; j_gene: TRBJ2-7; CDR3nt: TGTGCCAGCAGTTCGTATCCTTGGGGACAGGGAAAGTCCTACGAGCAGTACTTC; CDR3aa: CASSSYPWGQGKSYEQYF
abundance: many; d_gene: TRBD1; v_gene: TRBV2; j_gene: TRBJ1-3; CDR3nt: TGTGCCAGCAGTGGGGTGCGGGACAGGGCTGGAAACACCATATATTTT; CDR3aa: CASSGVRDRAGNTIYF
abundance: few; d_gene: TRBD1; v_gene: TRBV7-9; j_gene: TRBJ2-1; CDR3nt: TGTGCCAGCAGCTTAATAGCCGGACTCCGGGACAGGGCTTACAATGAGCAGTTCTTC; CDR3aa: CASSLIAGLRDRAYNEQFF
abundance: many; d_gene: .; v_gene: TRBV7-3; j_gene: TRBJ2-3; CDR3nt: TGTGCCAGCAGCTTAACTAGTGGCGCAGATACGCAGTATTTT; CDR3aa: CASSLTSGADTQYF
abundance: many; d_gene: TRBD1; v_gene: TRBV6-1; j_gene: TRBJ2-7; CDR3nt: TGTGCCAGCGGCCCGGGGACAGGGGGGTTCGACGAGCAGTACTTC; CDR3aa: CASGPGTGGFDEQYF
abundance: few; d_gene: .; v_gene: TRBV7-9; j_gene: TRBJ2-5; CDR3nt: TGTGCCAGCAGCTCCTCAGATTGGAGGGGGCACGAGACCCAGTACTTC; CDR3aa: CASSSSDWRGHETQYF
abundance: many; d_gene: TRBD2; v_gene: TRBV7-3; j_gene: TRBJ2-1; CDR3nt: TGTGCCAGCAGCCCCGGGACTAGTCCCTACAATGAGCAGTTCTTC; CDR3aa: CASSPGTSPYNEQFF
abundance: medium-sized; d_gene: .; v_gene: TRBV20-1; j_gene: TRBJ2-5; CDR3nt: TGCAGTGCTAGAGCTAGCCCGGCCAAAGAGACCCAGTACTTC; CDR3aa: CSARASPAKETQYF
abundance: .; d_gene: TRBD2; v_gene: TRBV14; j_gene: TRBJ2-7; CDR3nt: TGTGCCAGCAGCCGACTAGCGGGCTTATACGAGCAGTACTTC; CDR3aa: CASSRLAGLYEQYF
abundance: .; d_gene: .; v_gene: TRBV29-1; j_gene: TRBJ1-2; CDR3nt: TGCAGCGCGCGGCGGGTGAATGGCTACACCTTC; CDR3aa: CSARRVNGYTF